This T cell receptor (beta chain) derives from a study of PD-1 blockade in classical Hodgkin lymphoma. The germline V gene has CDR1 SGHKS and CDR2 YYEKEE (reference sequence). Trimming removed 2 bases from V and 8 bases from J, with 13 bases in between. The CDR3 sequence is 14 residues long. Clones were read by immunoSEQ multiplex PCR, and TCRdb kept only the in-frame ones, dropping some. There are under 45,000 clones in the sample; nearly 70% occur only once, and 2.6% lies in the top ten. Study conclusions and caveats: Significant TCR diversity gains by C4D1 occurred in CD4+ but not CD8+ cells.

The time point denotes: cycle 4 day 1 (C4D1), after more than 5 weeks of nivolumab. Each of the patients experienced relapse following autologous stem cell transplantation, and their brentuximab vedotin exposure differed. This clone was seen a few times. Its target is not known. The chain joins TRBV5-5 to TRBJ1-4; D perhaps matches TRBD1 (6 bases). This TCR derives from a human donor with classical Hodgkin lymphoma. Source: peripheral blood mononuclear cells (PBMCs), taken before the fourth cycle of nivolumab. The CDR3 loop is CASSLVGQGEKLFF. The CDR3 region has the DNA TGTGCCAGCAGCTTAGTGGGCCAGGGGGAAAAACTGTTTTTT.